Given below is one T cell receptor beta chain in context. As yet, its antigen is unknown. MiXCR, run by TCRdb on the reads, gives a single entry per CDR3 protein. The sample contains fewer than 80,000 distinct CDR3 sequences, under 25% of which appear only once. Germline V gene sequence: CDR1 SEHNR, CDR2 FQNEAQ (reference sequence). The V gene lost 5 bases and the J gene lost 5 bases, with 21 bases spanning the gap. CDR3 length: 16 amino acids. The sample is drawn from a study of type 1 regulatory T cells. Study summary: T-allo10 is an in vitro-generated, Tr1-enriched CD4 T cell product specific for alloantigen.

Study-wide results and limits: Compared with non-type 1 regulatory T cells, type 1 regulatory T cells showed a more restricted TCR repertoire.

The chain links TRBV7-9 to TRBJ2-5; weak D call: TRBD2 (5 bases). The sequence derives from a human donor in good health. The sample taken for sequencing was cultured type 1 regulatory T (Tr1) cells, either the whole culture or a sorted fraction (not recorded which). The CDR3 protein is CASSPRFGVIEETQYF. The CDR3 nucleotides are TGTGCCAGCAGCCCAAGGTTCGGGGTTATCGAGGAGACCCAGTACTTC.